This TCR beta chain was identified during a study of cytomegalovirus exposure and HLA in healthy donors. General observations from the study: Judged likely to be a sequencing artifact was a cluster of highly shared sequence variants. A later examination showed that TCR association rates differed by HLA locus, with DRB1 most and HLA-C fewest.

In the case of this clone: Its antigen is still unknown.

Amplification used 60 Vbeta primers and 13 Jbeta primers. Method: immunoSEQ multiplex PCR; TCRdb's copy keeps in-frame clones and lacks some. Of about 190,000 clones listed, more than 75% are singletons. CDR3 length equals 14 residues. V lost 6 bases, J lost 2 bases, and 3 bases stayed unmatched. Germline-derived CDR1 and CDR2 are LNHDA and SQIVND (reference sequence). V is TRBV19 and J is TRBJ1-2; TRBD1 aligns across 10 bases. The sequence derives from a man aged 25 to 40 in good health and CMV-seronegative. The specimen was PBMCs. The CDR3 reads CASSSGQGNYGYTF. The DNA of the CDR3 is TGTGCCAGTAGCTCGGGACAGGGGAACTATGGCTACACCTTC.